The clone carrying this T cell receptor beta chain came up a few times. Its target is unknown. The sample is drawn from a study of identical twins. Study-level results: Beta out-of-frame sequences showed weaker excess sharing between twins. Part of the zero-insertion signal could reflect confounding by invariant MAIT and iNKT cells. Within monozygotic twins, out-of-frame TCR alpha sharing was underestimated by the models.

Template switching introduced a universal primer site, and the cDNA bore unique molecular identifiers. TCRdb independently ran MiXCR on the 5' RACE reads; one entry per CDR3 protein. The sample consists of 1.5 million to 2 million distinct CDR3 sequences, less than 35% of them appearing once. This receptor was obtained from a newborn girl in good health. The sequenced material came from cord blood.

The CDR3, as DNA: TGTGCCAGCAGTTCTTCCGAGGATGGCTACACCTTC. Translation gives CASSSSEDGYTF. The V call is TRBV6-5, the J call TRBJ1-2; the D is unclear. Trimming took off 4 bases at V and 6 bases at J, with 9 bases between the two ends. Looked up from germline, CDR1 is MNHEY and CDR2 is SVGAGI. The CDR3 spans 12 residues.